This T cell receptor beta chain appears in the sequencing data of a study of blood T cells in healthy people across ages. Together with a sample-barcoded 5' primer, a J-beta primer mix was included in a second PCR lasting roughly 6 to 12 cycles. TCRdb processed the 5' RACE reads anew with MiXCR; each CDR3 protein has one entry. In the table there are about 1.8 million distinct CDR3 sequences, around 48% of which are singletons. Specimen: blood. The receptor was isolated from a woman in her thirties or forties in good health.

The CDR3 sequence: CSVEDSTSRQYF. The CDR3 DNA reads TGCAGCGTTGAAGATTCTACCTCTCGGCAGTATTTT. The chain links TRBV29-1 to TRBJ2-3; D ambiguous. Germline V gene sequence: CDR1 SQVTM, CDR2 ANQGSEA. The CDR3 runs 12 residues. V was clipped by 0 bases and J by 11 bases, with 12 bases between them.